This T cell receptor (beta chain) comes out of a study of regulatory T cells in long-lasting Graves disease. General study results and limits: Less diverse TCR repertoires were seen in persistent Graves' patients than in newly diagnosed ones.

This clonotype was counted between two and nine times. The antigen is not known. Time point: newly diagnosed GD, antithyroid drugs for less than 3 months. PBMC RNA was the source of the TCR library. The authors built TCR beta libraries using iRepertoire HTBI primers and Arm-PCR of CDR3 regions. TCRdb reprocessed the multiplex PCR reads via MiXCR and lists one record per CDR3 protein. The sample lists some 350,000 distinct CDR3 sequences, roughly 17% seen once, with over 20% in the top ten. The germline V gene encodes CDR1 SGHRS and CDR2 YFSETQ. The CDR3 covers 16 residues. Trimming cost V 0 bases and J 6 bases, with 18 bases left between them. This sample also belongs to another study, concerning T cells in Graves' hyperthyroidism and ophthalmopathy.

Sequenced material: peripheral blood mononuclear cells (PBMCs), taken at new diagnosis, from a patient treated with antithyroid drugs. This TCR came from a woman between 18 and 30 years old with Graves disease. The genes are TRBV5-1 and TRBJ1-1; D possibly corresponds to TRBD1 (5 bases). The CDR3 region has the DNA TGCGCCAGCAGCTTGGGGGGGAACCTGGCCATCGCTGAAGCTTTCTTT. This sequence encodes CASSLGGNLAIAEAFF.